The present T cell receptor beta chain was sequenced within a study of T cell repertoires in cytomegalovirus infection. Trimming took 6 bases from V and 0 from J, leaving 11 bases between them. Germline loops: CDR1 SNHLY, CDR2 FYNNEI. The CDR3 consists of 14 residues. MiXCR was run by TCRdb on the reads, yielding one entry per CDR3 protein. The sample includes roughly 190,000 distinct CDR3 sequences, 9.5% of them seen just once. The chain joins TRBV2 to TRBJ1-1, with D possibly matching TRBD1 (5 bases). Input material: PBMCs. This sequence originates from a human donor in good health (CMV status not recorded). Some clones in this sample may be carry-over from other donors' samples. CDR3 amino acids: CASRVQDMNTEAFF. The CDR3 region has the DNA TGTGCCAGCAGAGTACAGGACATGAACACTGAAGCTTTCTTT.